One T cell receptor beta chain is described in this entry. This clonotype was seen more than once but under ten times. It has no known antigen specificity. Base qualities were left out, and no much larger clone turns up one base away. PBMCs were isolated by Ficoll-Paque density gradient centrifugation. The data were obtained in a study of T-cell memory formation after mild COVID-19 (dated by TCRdb to the early 2020s). Regarding the research as a whole: Most TCR sequence clusters were specific to one of the two donors. Longitudinal TCRalpha and TCRbeta repertoire sequencing tracked T-cell clones expanding and contracting after mild COVID-19 in a couple of donors. Two young, previously healthy adult volunteers, one female and one male, were included in the cohort. Overall study results and their limits: Whether the second-wave clones peaking on day 37 were SARS-CoV-2 specific was not confirmed. Some responding clones were detected in pre-infection memory, which suggested that pre-existing cross-reactive memory T cells had joined the SARS-CoV-2 response. Contracting CD4+ clones were located mainly in the CM and EM memory subsets, whereas CD8+ clones were found to be enriched in EMRA. The study included only a couple of mild cases, and larger cohorts that include severe cases with pre-infection samples were judged to be necessary. Balanced CD4/CD8 phenotypes were observed for clones contracting from day 15 to 85, whereas a bias towards CD4+ was observed for a second wave of clones expanding from day 15 to 37.

The CDR3 holds 11 amino acids from the cysteine to the phenylalanine. Only the CDR3 DNA is retained, 33 bases long and in frame from the first base. The V end gives up 3 bases and the J end 14 bases, leaving 3 bases in the junction not matched to a gene. Sequenced on an Illumina NovaSeq 6000. cDNA libraries for TCRalpha and TCRbeta were prepared by 5'RACE using constant-segment primers, with sample barcodes and unique molecular identifiers added. RNA was extracted from every sample with Trizol reagent. Amplification of the libraries took two PCR steps, and the second step added a second sample barcode plus Illumina TruSeq adapters. Sequencing of libraries was performed on an Illumina NovaSeq with 2 x 150 bp paired-end reads. As for the original processing: Demultiplexing of reads and collapsing into UMI-guided consensus sequences were performed with migec v1.2.7. Using mixcr v2.1.11, UMI consensuses were aligned to TRA and TRB V and J templates and then assembled into clonotypes. Expanded or contracted clonotypes were those called significant by both edgeR and NoisET, with noise models trained on biological replicates. edgeR calls used a false discovery rate-adjusted p below 0.01 and a log2 fold-change threshold of 1. PCA with hierarchical clustering of max-normalized trajectories of the 1000 most abundant clonotypes was used as exploratory dynamics analysis. Each responding clone was given a CD4 or CD8 phenotype based on the CD4+ and CD8+ repertoires, which had been sequenced separately. Using fastp at Q25 and MiXCR, TCRdb reprocessed the public reads and kept productive beta chains. Rows merge per CDR3 protein into single entries with the most common DNA and genes. It is TCRdb's table, rather than the study itself, that gives the V and J calls and clone size. Across this sample there are about 560,000 distinct CDR3 sequences, with under 20% seen only once. Of the sample, around 12% is held by the ten largest clones.

The rearranged chain carries TRBV12-3 or TRBV12-4 and TRBJ2-1; 8 central nucleotides agree with TRBD2. The TCR sequence derives from an adult woman who had mild COVID-19 (a few samples of this study predate the infection). The sample titles of this study are shuffled in the database, so cell type and time point are left out; the donor was told from shared clones. The sequenced material came from PBMCs or a T cell subset sorted from them (not recorded which). The DNA sequence is TGTGCCAGCAGTTTGGTCGGGAGGGAGTTCTTC. Its translation reads: CASSLVGREFF.